A selection of T cell receptor delta chains follows, all from one sample in a study of gamma-delta T cells after stem cell transplantation. TCRdb fed the RT-PCR reads into CATT to redo clone calling. Of 3,000 to 4,000 delta-chain clones listed, 9.5% to 13% were seen once; the top ten hold approximately 3%. The sequenced material came from gamma-delta T cells. The receptor source for this set is a human donor. It is not recorded whose cells these are; they may come from a transplant donor. The CDR3 runs from the conserved cysteine through the conserved F or W.

V gene	J gene	CDR3 protein
TRDV1	TRDJ2	CALGDHTVPYWGIQVGTLTAQLFF
TRDV2	TRDJ4	CACAYWGTQARPLIF
TRDV1	TRDJ2	CALGELPLRGGYDSLTAQLFF
TRDV1	TRDJ1	CALGAGGGYSFPPRTDKLIF
TRDV1	TRDJ3	CALGEILRTGGNWDTRQMFF
TRDV1	TRDJ1	CALGATNLPTVGGDSDTDKLIF
TRDV1	TRDJ1	CALGEGISFLEGDNPSLWGKLIF
TRDV1	TRDJ1	CALGPHSLTEYWGILYTDKLIF
TRDV3	TRDJ2	CALLGDTLTAQLFF
TRDV1	TRDJ1	CALGDGSYWGTTYTDKLIF
TRAV29/DV5	TRDJ1	CAASGRLLGDTPYTDKLIF
TRDV1	TRDJ1	CALGELPRSPGDTDKLIF
TRDV2	TRDJ3	CACDAVLGDRSWDTRQMFF
TRDV1	TRDJ1	CALGHSRPTWGPYTDKLIF
TRDV2	TRDJ1	CACDTVPGDTHTDKLIF
TRDV1	TRDJ1	CALVPPSYPIWGIQGKLIF
TRDV1	TRDJ1	CALGERRGGYQLIF
TRDV1	TRDJ1	CALGSNTGGPYTDKLIF